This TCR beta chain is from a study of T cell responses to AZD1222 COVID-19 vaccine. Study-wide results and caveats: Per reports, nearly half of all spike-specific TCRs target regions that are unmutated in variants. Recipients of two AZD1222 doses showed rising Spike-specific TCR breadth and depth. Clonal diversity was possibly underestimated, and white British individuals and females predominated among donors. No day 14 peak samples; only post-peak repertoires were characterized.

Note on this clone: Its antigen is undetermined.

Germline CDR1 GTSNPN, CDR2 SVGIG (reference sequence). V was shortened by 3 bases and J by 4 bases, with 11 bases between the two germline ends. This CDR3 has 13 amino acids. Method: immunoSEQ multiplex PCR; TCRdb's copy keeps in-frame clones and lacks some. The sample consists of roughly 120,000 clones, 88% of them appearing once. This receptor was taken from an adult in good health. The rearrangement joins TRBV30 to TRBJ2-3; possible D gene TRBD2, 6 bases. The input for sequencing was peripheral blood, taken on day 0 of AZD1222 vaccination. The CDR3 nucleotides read TGTGCCTGGAGCCCTGGAGGGGCAGATACGCAGTATTTT. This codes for CAWSPGGADTQYF.